This note documents a single T cell receptor beta chain sequence. The data are from a study of PD-L1 blockade in urothelial cancer. Study-level information: About nine tenths of the roughly 29 patients were men who had bladder-origin urothelial cancer.

Method: immunoSEQ multiplex PCR; TCRdb's copy keeps in-frame clones and lacks some. The top ten hold roughly 16% of the sample, which has around 45,000 clones, about 80% seen once. CDR1 is MDHEN, CDR2 SYDVKM, per germline. V dropped 5 bases and J dropped 5 bases, with 12 bases sitting between them. CDR3 length: 13 amino acids. Indicated time point: peripheral blood 6 weeks after treatment start. The clonotype originates from a man in his 60s with urothelial cancer. The chain carries TRBV28 and TRBJ1-1, with D possibly TRBD1 on 6 matching bases. The material was PBMCs, obtained around atezolizumab (anti-PD-L1) treatment. The CDR3 is CASSGPTGTEAFF. CDR3 nucleotide sequence: TGTGCCAGCAGTGGACCAACAGGGACTGAAGCTTTCTTT.